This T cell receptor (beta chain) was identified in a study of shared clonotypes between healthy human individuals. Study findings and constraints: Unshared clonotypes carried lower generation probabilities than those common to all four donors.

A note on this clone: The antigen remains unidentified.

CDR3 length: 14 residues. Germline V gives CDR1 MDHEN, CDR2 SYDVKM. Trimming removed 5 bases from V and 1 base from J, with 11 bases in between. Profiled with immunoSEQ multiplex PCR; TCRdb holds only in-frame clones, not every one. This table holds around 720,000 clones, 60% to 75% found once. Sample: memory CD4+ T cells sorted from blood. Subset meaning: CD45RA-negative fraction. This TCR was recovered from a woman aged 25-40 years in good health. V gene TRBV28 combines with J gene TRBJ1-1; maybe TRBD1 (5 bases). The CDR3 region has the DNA TGTGCCAGCAGTATAACGACAGAGAACACTGAAGCTTTCTTT. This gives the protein CASSITTENTEAFF. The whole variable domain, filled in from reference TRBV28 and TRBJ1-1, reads DVKVTQSSRYLVKRTGEKVFLECVQDMDHENMFWYRQDPGLGLRLIYFSYDVKMKEKGDIPEGYSVSREKKERFSLILESASTNQTSMYLCASSITTENTEAFFGQGTRLTVV.